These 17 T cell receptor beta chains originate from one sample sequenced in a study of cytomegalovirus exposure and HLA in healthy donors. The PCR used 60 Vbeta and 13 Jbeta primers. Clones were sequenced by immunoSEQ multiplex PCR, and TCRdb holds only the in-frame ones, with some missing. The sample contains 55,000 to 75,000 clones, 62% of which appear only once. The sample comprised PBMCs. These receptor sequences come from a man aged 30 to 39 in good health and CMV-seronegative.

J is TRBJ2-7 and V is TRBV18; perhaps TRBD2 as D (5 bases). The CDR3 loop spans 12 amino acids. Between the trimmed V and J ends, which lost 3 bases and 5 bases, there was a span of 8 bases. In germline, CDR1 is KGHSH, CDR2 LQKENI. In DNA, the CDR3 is TGTGCCAGCTCACCCGGGGTAGACGAGCAGTACTTC. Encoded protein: CASSPGVDEQYF.

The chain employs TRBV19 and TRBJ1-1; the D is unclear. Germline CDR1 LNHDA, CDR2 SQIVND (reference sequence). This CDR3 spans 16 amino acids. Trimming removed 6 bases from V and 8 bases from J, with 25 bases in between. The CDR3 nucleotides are TGTGCCAGTAGGTCCCACCCAAGGGAGGGCTTTGAGGAAGCTTTCTTT. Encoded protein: CASRSHPREGFEEAFF.

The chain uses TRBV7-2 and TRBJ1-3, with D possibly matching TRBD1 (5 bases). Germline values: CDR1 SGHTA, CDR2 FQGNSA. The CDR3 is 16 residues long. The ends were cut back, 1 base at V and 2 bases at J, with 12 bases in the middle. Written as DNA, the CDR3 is TGTGCCAGCAGCTTAGTAGCTGCGGGGCCTGGAAACACCATATATTTT. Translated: CASSLVAAGPGNTIYF.

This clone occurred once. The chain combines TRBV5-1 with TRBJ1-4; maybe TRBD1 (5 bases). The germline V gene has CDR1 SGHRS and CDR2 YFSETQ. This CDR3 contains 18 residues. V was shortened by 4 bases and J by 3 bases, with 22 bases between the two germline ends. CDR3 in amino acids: CASSRGEGFMRANEKLFF. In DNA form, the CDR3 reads TGCGCCAGCAGCCGTGGGGAGGGGTTTATGAGAGCTAATGAAAAACTGTTTTTT.

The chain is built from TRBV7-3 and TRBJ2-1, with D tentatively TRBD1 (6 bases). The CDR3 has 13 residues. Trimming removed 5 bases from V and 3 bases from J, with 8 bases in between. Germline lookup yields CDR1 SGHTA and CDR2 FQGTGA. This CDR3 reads CASSEDSYNEQFF. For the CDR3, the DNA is TGTGCCAGCAGCGAGGACAGCTACAATGAGCAGTTCTTC.

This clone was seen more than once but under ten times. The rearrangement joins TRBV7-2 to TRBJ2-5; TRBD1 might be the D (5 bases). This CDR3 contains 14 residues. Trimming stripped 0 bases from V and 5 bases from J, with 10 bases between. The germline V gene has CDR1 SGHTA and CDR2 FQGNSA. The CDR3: CASSLAGQGETQYF. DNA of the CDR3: TGTGCCAGCAGCTTAGCGGGCCAGGGTGAGACCCAGTACTTC.

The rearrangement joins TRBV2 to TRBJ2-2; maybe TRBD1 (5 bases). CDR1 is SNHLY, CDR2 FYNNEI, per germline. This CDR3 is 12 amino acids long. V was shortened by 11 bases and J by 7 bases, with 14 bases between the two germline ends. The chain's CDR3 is CAVVAGIGELFF. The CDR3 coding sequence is TGTGCCGTCGTTGCAGGGATCGGGGAGCTGTTTTTT.

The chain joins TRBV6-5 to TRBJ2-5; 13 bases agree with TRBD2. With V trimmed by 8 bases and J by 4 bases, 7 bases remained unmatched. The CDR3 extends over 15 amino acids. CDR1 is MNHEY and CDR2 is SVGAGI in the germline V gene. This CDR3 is CASGRLAGGRETQYF. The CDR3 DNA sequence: TGTGCCAGCGGTAGACTAGCGGGGGGCCGAGAGACCCAGTACTTC.

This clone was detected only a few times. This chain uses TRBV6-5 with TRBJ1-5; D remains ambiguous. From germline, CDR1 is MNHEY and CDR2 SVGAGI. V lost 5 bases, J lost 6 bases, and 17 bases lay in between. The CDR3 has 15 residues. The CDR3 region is CASSLAGLYGQPQHF. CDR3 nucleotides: TGTGCCAGCAGTCTAGCCGGGTTATATGGTCAGCCCCAGCATTTT.

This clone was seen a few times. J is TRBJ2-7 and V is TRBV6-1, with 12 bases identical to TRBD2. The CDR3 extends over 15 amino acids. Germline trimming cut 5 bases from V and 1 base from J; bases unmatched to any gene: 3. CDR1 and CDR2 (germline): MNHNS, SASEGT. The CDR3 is CASSSTSGGSYEQYF. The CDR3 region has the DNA TGTGCCAGCAGTAGCACTAGCGGGGGGTCCTACGAGCAGTACTTC.

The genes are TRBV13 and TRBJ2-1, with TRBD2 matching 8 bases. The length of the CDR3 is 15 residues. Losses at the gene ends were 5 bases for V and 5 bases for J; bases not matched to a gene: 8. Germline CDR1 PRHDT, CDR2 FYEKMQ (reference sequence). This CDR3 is CASSHQRGTHNEQFF. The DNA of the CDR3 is TGTGCCAGCAGCCACCAGCGGGGGACACACAATGAGCAGTTCTTC.

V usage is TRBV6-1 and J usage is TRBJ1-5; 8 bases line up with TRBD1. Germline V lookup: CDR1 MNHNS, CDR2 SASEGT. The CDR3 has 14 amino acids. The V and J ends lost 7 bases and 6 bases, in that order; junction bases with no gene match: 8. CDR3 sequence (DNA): TGTGCCAGCACCTCCGGACAGGGAAGTCAGCCCCAGCATTTT. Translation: CASTSGQGSQPQHF.

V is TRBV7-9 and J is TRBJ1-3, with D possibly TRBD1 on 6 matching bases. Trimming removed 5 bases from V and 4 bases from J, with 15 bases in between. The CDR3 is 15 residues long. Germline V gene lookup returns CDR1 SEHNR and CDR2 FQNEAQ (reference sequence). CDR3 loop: CASSLDSLIGNTIYF. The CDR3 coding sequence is TGTGCCAGCAGCCTGGACAGTCTAATAGGAAACACCATATATTTT.

CDR3 sequence: CASSARQGTDTQYF. In DNA form, the CDR3 reads TGTGCCAGCAGCGCCCGACAGGGGACAGATACGCAGTATTTT. V gene TRBV9 combines with J gene TRBJ2-3; TRBD1 matches 8 bases. This CDR3 spans 14 amino acids. J was trimmed by 3 bases and V by 3 bases; bases with no gene match: 3. The V gene's germline CDR1 is SGDLS and CDR2 YYNGEE.

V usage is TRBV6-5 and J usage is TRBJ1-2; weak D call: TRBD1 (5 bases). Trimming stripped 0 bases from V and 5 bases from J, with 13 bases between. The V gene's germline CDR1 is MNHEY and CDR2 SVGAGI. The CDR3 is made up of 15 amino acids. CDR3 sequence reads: CASSYSQGSFYGYTF. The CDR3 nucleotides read TGTGCCAGCAGTTACTCTCAGGGAAGCTTTTATGGCTACACCTTC.

CDR3 region: CASSSRGRTDGYTF. The DNA of the CDR3 is TGTGCCAGCAGCTCCAGGGGGCGAACGGATGGCTACACCTTC. The chain combines TRBV7-2 with TRBJ1-2; 8 nucleotides match TRBD1. Germline CDR1 reads SGHTA; CDR2 reads FQGNSA. With 4 bases clipped from V and 6 bases from J, the junction kept 7 bases outside the gene matches. The length of the CDR3 is 14 residues.

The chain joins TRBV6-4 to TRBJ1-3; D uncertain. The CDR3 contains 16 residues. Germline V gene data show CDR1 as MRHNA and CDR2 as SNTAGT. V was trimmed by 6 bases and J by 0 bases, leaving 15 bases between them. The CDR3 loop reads CASSALTVCSGNTIYF. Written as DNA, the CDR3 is TGTGCCAGCAGCGCTCTTACAGTTTGCTCTGGAAACACCATATATTTT.